A single sample gave rise to the 17 T cell receptor beta chains below, sequenced in a study of OX40 agonist ivuxolimab in advanced cancers. This table comes from immunoSEQ multiplex PCR, and its TCRdb copy is limited to in-frame clones, with some not included. The table lists about 69,000 clones, over 80% of them singletons, with less than 15% in the top ten. The specimen comprised CD4+ or CD8+ T cells sorted from blood, sampled in a trial of the OX40 agonist ivuxolimab. These receptors came from an adult with an advanced solid tumor such as melanoma, head and neck, liver or kidney cancer.

V usage is TRBV4-2 and J usage is TRBJ2-1, with a weak D call TRBD2 (5 bases). The V gene's germline CDR1 is LGHNA and CDR2 YNFKEQ. Between the trimmed V and J ends, which lost 0 bases and 5 bases, there was a span of 17 bases. CDR3 length: 17 amino acids. The CDR3 DNA sequence: TGTGCCAGCAGCCAAGATCCAGATCCCCTAGCAAACAATGAGCAGTTCTTC. Its protein product is CASSQDPDPLANNEQFF.

This rearrangement joins TRBV5-1 to TRBJ2-7; possibly TRBD1 or TRBD2 for D (5 bases each). V lost 4 bases to trimming and J lost 0 bases, with 20 bases between them. The CDR3 consists of 17 residues. In germline, CDR1 is SGHRS, CDR2 YFSETQ. The CDR3 here is CASSVGTAESSSYEQYF. As DNA, the CDR3 is TGCGCCAGCAGCGTCGGGACGGCTGAGAGTAGCTCCTACGAGCAGTACTTC. Full variable domain (rest looked up from reference TRBV5-1 and TRBJ2-7): KAGVTQTPRYLIKTRGQQVTLSCSPISGHRSVSWYQQTPGQGLQFLFEYFSETQRNKGNFPGRFSGRQFSNSRSEMNVSTLELGDSALYLCASSVGTAESSSYEQYFGPGTRLTVT.

This clone was detected once. This chain joins TRBV7-9 and TRBJ2-4; either TRBD1 or TRBD2 may supply D (6 bases each). CDR1 and CDR2 from the germline V gene are SEHNR and FQNEAQ (reference sequence). Trimming removed 1 base from V and 0 bases from J, with 10 bases in between. There are 16 residues in the CDR3. The CDR3 coding sequence is TGTGCCAGCAGCTTAGTCGGGGGCCTAGCCAAAAACATTCAGTACTTC. Amino acids: CASSLVGGLAKNIQYF.

In its sample, this clone was seen once. The J gene is TRBJ1-1, the V gene TRBV7-9; TRBD1 matches at 7 bases. Germline V gene lookup returns CDR1 SEHNR and CDR2 FQNEAQ (reference sequence). The CDR3 spans 15 residues. V lost 2 bases and J lost 4; bases outside the gene matches: 7. CDR3 coding DNA: TGTGCCAGCAGCTTAAATACAGGGGTAGGCACTGAAGCTTTCTTT. It specifies CASSLNTGVGTEAFF.

The V call is TRBV2, the J call TRBJ1-2; no clear D gene. Trimming shortened V by 4 bases and J by 1 base, and 13 bases separated the two germline ends. The CDR3 has 15 residues. Germline CDR1 reads SNHLY; CDR2 reads FYNNEI. Here the CDR3 reads CASSAGVLHNYGYTF. The CDR3 DNA reads TGTGCCAGCAGTGCGGGAGTTCTCCATAACTATGGCTACACCTTC.

This clone was observed a handful of times. The rearrangement links TRBV7-9 to TRBJ2-7; TRBD1 matches 10 bases. V dropped 9 bases and J dropped 0; count of bases not matched to a gene: 20. The CDR3 length is 19 residues. Germline CDR1 is SEHNR and CDR2 is FQNEAQ (reference sequence). The CDR3 DNA follows: TGTGCCAGTGGGGGGGACAGGGGACAACACCTAGGGAACTCCTACGAGCAGTACTTC. Protein: CASGGDRGQHLGNSYEQYF.

The CDR3 loop is CASSSTGTGGRGNQPQHF. In DNA, the CDR3 is TGTGCCAGCAGCAGCACCGGGACAGGGGGCCGGGGCAATCAGCCCCAGCATTTT. The V call is TRBV21-1, the J call TRBJ1-5; the listed D gene, TRBD1, was not tested against the DNA. TRBV21-1 counts as a pseudogene. The length of the CDR3 is 18 residues.

The chain carries TRBV5-1 and TRBJ1-2; 8 nucleotides line up with TRBD1. V gave up 0 bases and J gave up 6 bases; unmatched junction bases: 13. Germline V gene data show CDR1 as SGHRS and CDR2 as YFSETQ. The CDR3 is 17 residues long. CDR3 in DNA: TGCGCCAGCAGCTTGGGAGATCAGGGGGCGGTTTTAGATGGCTACACCTTC. The encoded protein is CASSLGDQGAVLDGYTF.

V and J are TRBV4-3 and TRBJ1-1; D is ambiguous. Germline V lookup: CDR1 LGHNA, CDR2 YSLEER. Trimming shortened V by 0 bases and J by 0 bases, and 11 bases separated the two germline ends. The CDR3 extends over 16 amino acids. The CDR3 is CASSQDRAALNTEAFF. CDR3 sequence (DNA): TGCGCCAGCAGCCAAGATCGCGCAGCTCTGAACACTGAAGCTTTCTTT.

The rearrangement joins TRBV27 to TRBJ2-7; 7 bases are a match to TRBD2. The length of the CDR3 is 14 residues. V dropped 5 bases and J dropped 1; count of bases not matched to a gene: 5. Germline V gene lookup returns CDR1 MNHEY and CDR2 SMNVEV (reference sequence). The CDR3 sequence: CASSPSGGSYEQYF. The CDR3 DNA sequence: TGTGCCAGCAGTCCCTCCGGGGGGTCCTACGAGCAGTACTTC.

The rearrangement links TRBV27 to TRBJ1-5; D remains ambiguous. Trimming took 0 bases from V and 3 from J, leaving 9 bases between them. This CDR3 contains 15 residues. Germline-derived CDR1 and CDR2 are MNHEY and SMNVEV (reference sequence). CDR3: CASSLSLAVNQPQHF. CDR3 nucleotides: TGTGCCAGCAGTTTATCTTTGGCAGTCAATCAGCCCCAGCATTTT.

Details on this clone: One junction end disagrees with the germline gene, perhaps due to a read error. The chain carries TRBV13 and TRBJ2-1; TRBD2 is a possible D gene (6 bases). CDR1 is PRHDT and CDR2 is FYEKMQ in the germline V gene (reference sequence). The CDR3 sequence is 15 residues long. CDR3: CASSIGDFTYNEQFF. The CDR3 bases are TGTGCCAGCAGCATAGGGGACTTTACCTACAATGAGCAGTTCTTC.

The chain links TRBV11-3 to TRBJ2-1; D possibly corresponds to TRBD2 (5 bases). Trimming took off 6 bases at V and 3 bases at J, with 9 bases between the two ends. The V gene's germline CDR1 is SGHNT and CDR2 YENEEA. The CDR3 consists of 13 residues. The CDR3 protein is CASSSGVYNEQFF. Written as DNA, the CDR3 is TGTGCCAGCAGTTCCGGGGTCTACAATGAGCAGTTCTTC.

The V and J genes are TRBV13 and TRBJ2-7; 9 bases agree with TRBD1. Trimming took 5 bases from V and 5 from J; bases not matched to a gene: 13. CDR1 and CDR2 from the germline V gene are PRHDT and FYEKMQ (reference sequence). The CDR3 sequence is 16 residues long. The CDR3 bases are TGTGCCAGCAGCACTTTGGTCGGGACAGGGCTAAACGAGCAGTACTTC. Protein: CASSTLVGTGLNEQYF.

This chain links TRBV7-8 with TRBJ2-2, with a possible D match to TRBD1 (5 bases). The CDR3 spans 14 residues. From germline, CDR1 is SGHVS and CDR2 FQNEAQ. V was pared by 1 base and J by 6 bases, with 9 bases between. The CDR3 region has the DNA TGTGCCAGCAGCTTAGTAGGGGCTCCCGGGGAGCTGTTTTTT. This sequence encodes CASSLVGAPGELFF.

The chain links TRBV28 to TRBJ1-5; 8 bases align to TRBD1. The trim removed 3 bases at V and 2 bases at J, leaving 6 bases unmatched. CDR1 is MDHEN, CDR2 SYDVKM, per germline. The CDR3 extends over 16 amino acids. CDR3 residues: CASSFRGPVGNQPQHF. CDR3 in DNA: TGTGCCAGCAGTTTCAGGGGGCCGGTCGGCAATCAGCCCCAGCATTTT.

V is TRBV7-2 and J is TRBJ2-3; D not certain. CDR1 SGHTA and CDR2 FQGNSA come from the germline V gene. With 2 bases removed from V and 4 bases from J, the gap between germline ends came to 7 bases. The CDR3 totals 13 residues. The CDR3 nucleotides are TGTGCCAGCAGCTTATCGGCCTCAGATACGCAGTATTTT. Its protein is CASSLSASDTQYF.